What follows are 22 T cell receptor beta chains derived from one specimen sequenced in a study of T cell responses to AZD1222 COVID-19 vaccine. Here immunoSEQ multiplex PCR was the method, and the copy in TCRdb shows in-frame clones only, minus some. The repertoire holds 120,000 to 150,000 clones, with around 91% as singletons. The sample was peripheral blood, taken on day 0 of AZD1222 vaccination. These receptors were collected from an adult in good health.

The gene calls are TRBV5-8 and TRBJ1-5; D gene uncertain. CDR3 length: 16 amino acids. V lost 4 bases to trimming and J lost 0 bases, with 14 bases between them. From germline, CDR1 is SGHTS and CDR2 YDEGEE. CDR3 residues: CASSPSLFYSNQPQHF. The CDR3 bases are TGTGCCAGCAGCCCGAGCCTTTTTTATAGCAATCAGCCCCAGCATTTT.

The rearrangement joins TRBV27 to TRBJ2-3; D is perhaps TRBD1 (8 bases). The length of the CDR3 is 20 residues. Germline assignment: CDR1 MNHEY and CDR2 SMNVEV (reference sequence). Trimming removed 6 bases at V and 7 bases at J, with 35 bases between. CDR3 coding DNA: TGTGCCAGCAGCCCCTGGACAGGGAGGGGGTTTATGGGGGCGGAAAATACGCAGTATTTT. Translating it yields CASSPWTGRGFMGAENTQYF.

The chain has TRBV5-1 and TRBJ2-1; D gene uncertain. Per germline, CDR1 SGHRS and CDR2 YFSETQ. Trimming left V 3 bases short and J 0 bases short, with 10 bases between. The CDR3 length is 15 residues. The CDR3 DNA follows: TGCGCCAGCAGCTCCGAGATGAGCTCCTACAATGAGCAGTTCTTC. This encodes CASSSEMSSYNEQFF.

The chain links TRBV7-8 to TRBJ2-2; 7 positions match TRBD2. V lost 1 base, J lost 4 bases, and 6 bases stayed unmatched. The CDR3 length is 16 residues. CDR1 and CDR2 (germline): SGHVS, FQNEAQ. CDR3 sequence: CASSLVAGVGTGELFF. The DNA of the CDR3 is TGTGCCAGCAGCTTAGTTGCGGGGGTTGGCACCGGGGAGCTGTTTTTT.

The chain combines TRBV2 with TRBJ1-2; 7 bases are a match to TRBD1. Looked up from germline, CDR1 is SNHLY and CDR2 is FYNNEI. This CDR3 has 14 residues. Losses at the gene ends were 6 bases for V and 6 bases for J; bases not matched to a gene: 10. In DNA form, the CDR3 reads TGTGCCAGCAGGCGACATGACAGGGTAGATGGCTACACCTTC. Residues: CASRRHDRVDGYTF.

The rearrangement links TRBV28 to TRBJ1-3; no firm D call. Germline-derived CDR1 and CDR2 are MDHEN and SYDVKM. CDR3 size: 14 residues. The ends were cut back, 6 bases at V and 0 bases at J, with 9 bases in the middle. The CDR3 protein is CASSPSYSGNTIYF. The CDR3 coding sequence is TGTGCCAGCAGCCCTAGCTACTCTGGAAACACCATATATTTT.

This clone has only one observation. The J gene is TRBJ2-3, the V gene TRBV2, with D uncertain. The V end was cut by 2 bases, the J end by 2 bases, with 2 bases between. Germline V gene sequence: CDR1 SNHLY, CDR2 FYNNEI. CDR3 length equals 12 residues. This CDR3 is CASSEYTDTQYF. Written as DNA, the CDR3 is TGTGCCAGCAGTGAATACACAGATACGCAGTATTTT.

This rearrangement joins TRBV7-8 to TRBJ1-2; D gene ambiguous. Germline CDR1 SGHVS, CDR2 FQNEAQ. The V end lost 1 base, the J end lost 9 bases, and 9 bases lay between the germline ends. The CDR3 has 12 amino acids. As DNA, the CDR3 is TGTGCCAGCAGCTTAGATGTAAGGAGCTACACCTTC. The encoded protein is CASSLDVRSYTF.

The V and J genes are TRBV18 and TRBJ1-2; TRBD1 aligns across 11 bases. With 3 bases clipped from V and 6 bases from J, the junction kept 3 bases outside the gene matches. CDR1 KGHSH and CDR2 LQKENI come from the germline V gene. This CDR3 has 14 residues. CDR3 loop: CASSPGQGAHGYTF. CDR3 sequence (DNA): TGTGCCAGCTCACCCGGACAGGGGGCTCATGGCTACACCTTC.

The gene calls are TRBV19 and TRBJ1-2, with a tentative D call TRBD1 (6 bases). The CDR3 covers 14 residues. CDR1 LNHDA and CDR2 SQIVND come from the germline V gene (reference sequence). Between the trimmed V and J ends, which lost 5 bases and 2 bases, there was a span of 12 bases. The CDR3 DNA follows: TGTGCCAGTAGTCCAGGGACACGGAACTATGGCTACACCTTC. The encoded protein is CASSPGTRNYGYTF.

The CDR3 coding sequence is TGTGCCAGCAGCCAAGGTCACACGGGAGGGCCCAGCGAGGAGCAGTTCTTC. Translating gives CASSQGHTGGPSEEQFF. J is TRBJ2-1 and V is TRBV4-2; TRBD2 matches at 8 bases. J gave up 10 bases and V 1 base, and 15 bases lay outside the gene matches. CDR3 length: 17 residues. The V gene's germline CDR1 is LGHNA and CDR2 YNFKEQ.

The chain uses TRBV18 and TRBJ1-5; 9 positions match TRBD1. V was pared by 8 bases and J by 3 bases, with 5 bases of the junction left unmatched. From germline, CDR1 is KGHSH and CDR2 LQKENI. The length of the CDR3 is 14 residues. The CDR3 DNA reads TGTGCCAGCACGGGACAGGGCCCCAATCAGCCCCAGCATTTT. This gives the protein CASTGQGPNQPQHF.

This chain connects TRBV29-1 to TRBJ1-6; D ambiguous. V dropped 5 bases and J dropped 9 bases, with 17 bases sitting between them. Germline CDR1 reads SQVTM; CDR2 reads ANQGSEA. The CDR3 loop spans 14 amino acids. In nucleotides, the CDR3 is TGCAGCGTTCAATCGGGGTCCGATGGTTCACCCCTCCACTTT. This codes for CSVQSGSDGSPLHF. The full variable domain, completed using reference TRBV29-1 and TRBJ1-6, is SAVISQKPSRDICQRGTSLTIQCQVDSQVTMMFWYRQQPGQSLTLIATANQGSEATYESGFVIDKFPISRPNLTFSTLTVSNMSPEDSSIYLCSVQSGSDGSPLHFGNGTRLTVT.

The genes are TRBV6-5 and TRBJ1-4, with 7 bases identical to TRBD1. Germline trimming cut 5 bases from V and 5 bases from J; bases unmatched to any gene: 5. CDR3 length: 14 residues. Germline V gives CDR1 MNHEY, CDR2 SVGAGI. The CDR3 loop reads CASSTGQANEKLFF. Written as DNA, the CDR3 is TGTGCCAGCAGTACAGGACAGGCGAATGAAAAACTGTTTTTT.

The V call is TRBV6-5, the J call TRBJ2-7; maybe TRBD2 (6 bases). The CDR3 spans 14 residues. The V and J ends lost 5 bases and 3 bases respectively, with 14 bases between them. The germline gives CDR1 MNHEY, CDR2 SVGAGI. CDR3 in DNA: TGTGCCAGCAGTATGGGGGGTTTCATCTACGAGCAGTACTTC. Protein product: CASSMGGFIYEQYF.

The J gene is TRBJ2-1, the V gene TRBV18; 10 bases are shared with TRBD2. The CDR3 consists of 15 residues. The trim removed 3 bases at V and 7 bases at J, leaving 6 bases unmatched. Germline lookup yields CDR1 KGHSH and CDR2 LQKENI. Written as DNA, the CDR3 is TGTGCCAGCTCACCCGGGACTAGCGCACGAAATGAGCAGTTCTTC. This encodes CASSPGTSARNEQFF.

The V gene is TRBV20-1, the J gene TRBJ2-7; D call uncertain. This CDR3 has 11 residues. V lost 0 bases and J lost 3, with 3 bases in between. Germline lookup yields CDR1 DFQATT and CDR2 SNEGSKA (reference sequence). CDR3 nucleotide sequence: TGCAGTGCTAGAGAGAACTACGAGCAGTACTTC. The encoded protein is CSARENYEQYF.

In its sample, this clone was seen a few times. The chain employs TRBV12-3 or TRBV12-4 and TRBJ1-5; D is ambiguous. Trimming cost V 7 bases and J 7 bases, with 14 bases left between them. The length of the CDR3 is 13 residues. DNA for the CDR3: TGTGCCAGCACTAGCCTGGAAGGGCAGCCCCAGCATTTT. This encodes CASTSLEGQPQHF.

This chain's CDR3 is CAISEDGTALAPLHF. The CDR3 nucleotides are TGTGCCATCAGTGAGGATGGGACAGCTTTGGCACCCCTCCACTTT. This chain connects TRBV10-3 to TRBJ1-6; the match to TRBD1 covers 7 bases. V dropped 2 bases and J dropped 11; count of bases not matched to a gene: 9. Germline CDR1 ENHRY, CDR2 SYGVKD. The CDR3 spans 15 residues.

About this clone: Relative to the germline gene, one junction end is altered; a read error may explain this. The rearrangement joins TRBV6-2 or TRBV6-3 to TRBJ2-1; D not resolved. Germline V gene sequence: CDR1 MNHEY, CDR2 SVGEGT. The length of the CDR3 is 14 residues. The CDR3 bases are TGTGCCAGCACTTACATGAGCTCCTACAATGAGCAGTTCTTC. Translated, it gives CASTYMSSYNEQFF.

The rearrangement uses TRBV6-6 and TRBJ2-1; D is possibly TRBD1 or TRBD2 (5 bases each). Per germline, CDR1 MNHNY and CDR2 SVGAGI (reference sequence). V gave up 5 bases and J gave up 3 bases, with 20 bases separating them. This CDR3 region has 17 residues. The CDR3 loop is CASSPLVKGTVYNEQFF. DNA of the CDR3: TGTGCCAGCAGTCCGTTGGTGAAAGGGACGGTCTACAATGAGCAGTTCTTC.

This rearrangement joins TRBV19 to TRBJ1-1; possibly TRBD1 for D (5 bases). Trimming stripped 7 bases from V and 5 bases from J, with 17 bases between. Germline loops: CDR1 LNHDA, CDR2 SQIVND (reference sequence). CDR3 length equals 14 residues. The CDR3 region is CASTYTGGGTEAFF. CDR3 nucleotides: TGTGCCAGTACTTATACCGGGGGTGGAACTGAAGCTTTCTTT.